This TCR beta chain is drawn from a study of T cells in Graves' hyperthyroidism and ophthalmopathy. Graves' hyperthyroidism qualified as stable when ophthalmopathy did not progress within 18 months. Uncontrolled infection, other autoimmune disease, pregnancy or lactation led to exclusion. At least ten counts were recorded for this clonotype. CDR1 and CDR2 from the germline V gene are SNHLY and FYNNEI. Trimming pared 3 bases from V and 6 bases from J, leaving 16 bases between. The CDR3 spans 15 residues. There were TCR beta CDR3 regions amplified from RNA transcripts. HTBI primers were used for first-round RT-PCR of the TCR CDR3. TCRdb called the multiplex PCR reads again in MiXCR, with one record for every CDR3 protein. The table lists 300,000 or so distinct CDR3 sequences, under 25% of them singletons, with around 50% in the top ten.

The clonotype was recovered from a woman between 50 and 59 years old with Graves' hyperthyroidism. Source material: blood. The chain carries TRBV2 and TRBJ2-3; D remains unclear. CDR3 in DNA: TGTGCCAGCAGTGAGGCTCCAGTGGGATCCGATACGCAGTATTTT. Translation gives CASSEAPVGSDTQYF.